A single sample is the source of the 31 T cell receptor beta chains below, sequenced in a study of T cell responses to AZD1222 COVID-19 vaccine. The assay was immunoSEQ multiplex PCR, and TCRdb's table has in-frame clones only and misses some. Of some 94,000 clones in the sample, roughly 87% were seen once. The starting material was peripheral blood, obtained on day 0 of AZD1222 vaccination. The receptors here all came from an adult in good health.

The chain employs TRBV7-2 and TRBJ2-5; D ambiguous. Germline V gene data show CDR1 as SGHTA and CDR2 as FQGNSA. This CDR3 has 15 amino acids. V dropped 0 bases and J dropped 1 base, with 9 bases sitting between them. The CDR3 loop is CASSLAAEIQETQYF. The CDR3 DNA reads as TGTGCCAGCAGCTTAGCGGCGGAGATCCAAGAGACCCAGTACTTC.

The genes are TRBV5-1 and TRBJ1-2; 9 bases align to TRBD1. There are 15 residues in the CDR3. Looked up from germline, CDR1 is SGHRS and CDR2 is YFSETQ. Germline trimming cut 0 bases from V and 5 bases from J; bases unmatched to any gene: 5. CDR3 DNA sequence: TGCGCCAGCAGCTTGGAGGGGACAGGGAGTTATGGCTACACCTTC. This encodes CASSLEGTGSYGYTF.

The chain combines TRBV10-3 with TRBJ2-1, with D perhaps matching TRBD2 (6 bases). The V gene lost 6 bases and the J gene lost 3 bases, with 15 bases spanning the gap. This CDR3 spans 15 amino acids. Germline V gene sequence: CDR1 ENHRY, CDR2 SYGVKD. In DNA form, the CDR3 reads TGTGCCATCAGGAGGGAGCGGGCTAACTACAATGAGCAGTTCTTC. Its protein product is CAIRRERANYNEQFF.

The chain couples TRBV19 to TRBJ1-5; 9 bases align to TRBD1. Unmatched junction bases numbered 4, after V lost 11 bases and J lost 2 bases. Germline V CDR1 and CDR2: LNHDA, SQIVND (reference sequence). There are 13 residues in the CDR3. Written as DNA, the CDR3 is TGTGCCGCACAGGGGGCAGGCAATCAGCCCCAGCATTTT. Translated, it gives CAAQGAGNQPQHF.

The V call is TRBV6-5, the J call TRBJ1-2, with D possibly being TRBD1 (5 bases). CDR1 is MNHEY, CDR2 SVGAGI, per germline. The CDR3 sequence is 12 residues long. V was cut by 8 bases and J by 8 bases, with 15 bases left in between. The CDR3 nucleotides read TGTGCCAGCTCGGCGGGGGTCCGGGGCTACACCTTC. It encodes CASSAGVRGYTF.

The rearrangement links TRBV29-1 to TRBJ1-2; D uncertain. The length of the CDR3 is 12 residues. V lost 2 bases and J 4 bases, leaving 8 bases between the germline ends. Germline CDR1 and CDR2: SQVTM and ANQGSEA. The CDR3 protein is CSVEWGFYGYTF. CDR3 bases: TGCAGCGTTGAATGGGGATTCTATGGCTACACCTTC.

The J gene is TRBJ1-6, the V gene TRBV5-1; TRBD1 aligns across 7 bases. Germline loops: CDR1 SGHRS, CDR2 YFSETQ. The CDR3 sequence is 13 residues long. The V gene end was trimmed by 4 bases and the J gene end by 13 bases; junction bases not matched to a gene: 8. CDR3 protein: CASSPTGTMPLHF. DNA of the CDR3: TGCGCCAGCAGCCCGACAGGGACCATGCCCCTCCACTTT.

In DNA form, the CDR3 reads TGTGCCAGCACGTTGGAGCGGGGGGTCTACGAGCAGTACTTC. Translation: CASTLERGVYEQYF. The chain links TRBV2 to TRBJ2-7, with 9 bases fitting TRBD2. Germline V gene data show CDR1 as SNHLY and CDR2 as FYNNEI. This CDR3 has 14 amino acids. The V segment lost 7 bases and the J segment 3 bases; nucleotides outside the gene matches: 7.

This chain links TRBV6-1 with TRBJ2-7; D unresolved. Trimming stripped 1 base from V and 4 bases from J, with 11 bases between. The CDR3 runs to 14 residues. The germline CDR1 and CDR2 sequences are MNHNS and SASEGT. This CDR3 reads CASSEGKGSYEQYV. CDR3 DNA sequence: TGTGCCAGCAGTGAAGGGAAGGGTTCTTACGAGCAGTACGTC.

The CDR3 sequence is CASSQGLEDTQYF. CDR3 coding DNA: TGTGCCAGCAGCCAAGGCTTAGAAGATACGCAGTATTTT. The rearrangement joins TRBV4-2 to TRBJ2-3; D is ambiguous. In germline, CDR1 is LGHNA, CDR2 YNFKEQ. The CDR3 is 13 amino acids. Trimming left V 1 base short and J 5 bases short, with 7 bases between.

The chain joins TRBV12-3 or TRBV12-4 to TRBJ1-2; tentatively, D is TRBD1 (5 bases). The V and J ends lost 5 bases and 2 bases respectively, with 6 bases between them. CDR3 length: 12 amino acids. The CDR3 DNA follows: TGTGCCAGCAGTGACAGCAACTATGGCTACACCTTC. Protein: CASSDSNYGYTF.

The J gene is TRBJ1-1, the V gene TRBV5-4; 9 bases match TRBD1. The CDR3 is made up of 14 amino acids. Germline loops: CDR1 SGHNT, CDR2 YYREEE (reference sequence). V shed 4 bases and J 1 base; nucleotides not matched to a gene: 2. This chain's CDR3 is CASSVGQGNTEAFF. Here the CDR3 DNA reads TGTGCCAGCAGCGTGGGACAGGGGAACACTGAAGCTTTCTTT.

The rearrangement uses TRBV6-5 and TRBJ2-1, with TRBD2 matching over 12 bases. V was pared by 3 bases and J by 7 bases, with 7 bases of the junction left unmatched. The CDR3 has 16 residues. The germline gives CDR1 MNHEY, CDR2 SVGAGI. CDR3 nucleotides: TGTGCCAGCAGTTATGGCCTAGCGGGGGGGCCGAATGAGCAGTTCTTC. Amino acids: CASSYGLAGGPNEQFF.

The chain couples TRBV18 to TRBJ2-4; no clear D. Germline V lookup: CDR1 KGHSH, CDR2 LQKENI. Trimming shortened V by 3 bases and J by 0 bases, and 9 bases separated the two germline ends. This CDR3 has 15 amino acids. Here the CDR3 reads CASSPSGRAKNIQYF. CDR3 sequence (DNA): TGTGCCAGCTCACCTTCGGGCAGAGCCAAAAACATTCAGTACTTC.

This chain uses TRBV13 with TRBJ1-5; D unresolved. Between the trimmed V and J ends, which lost 0 bases and 7 bases, there was a span of 4 bases. CDR1 is PRHDT and CDR2 is FYEKMQ in the germline V gene (reference sequence). This CDR3 contains 12 residues. CDR3 bases: TGTGCCAGCAGCTTAGGCCCCCAGCCCCAGCATTTT. It encodes CASSLGPQPQHF.

The CDR3, as DNA: TGTGCCAGCAGCTCGGTCCGTGCCCGGGATACGCAGTATTTT. It yields the protein CASSSVRARDTQYF. The chain links TRBV7-8 to TRBJ2-3; no clear D. Trimming pared 4 bases from V and 6 bases from J, leaving 14 bases between. Germline CDR1 is SGHVS and CDR2 is FQNEAQ. CDR3 size: 14 residues.

The V gene is TRBV3-1 (or the pseudogene TRBV3-2), the J gene TRBJ2-1, with 11 bases lining up with TRBD2. The J segment lost 3 bases and the V segment lost 7 bases, leaving 5 bases of the junction unmatched. Germline assignment: CDR1 LGHDT and CDR2 YNNKEL (reference sequence). The CDR3 has 15 amino acids. CDR3 sequence (DNA): TGTGCCAGCAACACCGGGACTAGCGGCTACAATGAGCAGTTCTTC. It encodes CASNTGTSGYNEQFF.

V gene TRBV18 combines with J gene TRBJ1-6; D perhaps matches TRBD1 (5 bases). Germline values: CDR1 KGHSH, CDR2 LQKENI. This CDR3 region has 14 residues. V dropped 3 bases and J dropped 7 bases, with 10 bases sitting between them. The DNA for the CDR3 is TGTGCCAGCTCACCCGGGACTGGGAATTCACCCCTCCACTTT. It translates to CASSPGTGNSPLHF.

The rearrangement joins TRBV6-5 to TRBJ2-7; tentative D call: TRBD1 (6 bases). The V end lost 6 bases, the J end lost 1 base, and 13 bases lay between the germline ends. Germline V gene sequence: CDR1 MNHEY, CDR2 SVGAGI. The CDR3 contains 14 residues. CDR3: CASRYRDTSYEQYF. The CDR3 nucleotides are TGTGCCAGCAGATACCGGGACACGTCCTACGAGCAGTACTTC.

V gene TRBV7-2 combines with J gene TRBJ2-3; 8 bases match TRBD1. The CDR3 sequence is 13 residues long. V lost 5 bases to trimming and J lost 6 bases; unmatched junction nucleotides: 4. Germline-derived CDR1 and CDR2 are SGHTA and FQGNSA. The CDR3 sequence: CASSPNRGDTQYF. CDR3 nucleotides: TGTGCCAGCAGCCCCAACAGGGGGGATACGCAGTATTTT.

The gene calls are TRBV19 and TRBJ2-3; TRBD1 is a possible D gene (6 bases). Between the trimmed V and J ends, which lost 3 bases and 3 bases, there was a span of 10 bases. The CDR3 has 14 residues. Per the germline V gene, CDR1 is LNHDA and CDR2 is SQIVND (reference sequence). CDR3: CASSIGQTTDTQYF. CDR3 coding DNA: TGTGCCAGTAGTATCGGACAGACTACAGATACGCAGTATTTT.

The chain couples TRBV4-3 to TRBJ2-3, with 12 bases identical to TRBD2. Looked up from germline, CDR1 is LGHNA and CDR2 is YSLEER. V lost 4 bases and J lost 7; bases outside the gene matches: 15. This CDR3 contains 18 residues. The CDR3 region is CASSPGPLAGGPVNTQYF. CDR3 nucleotides: TGCGCCAGCAGCCCGGGTCCGCTAGCGGGAGGGCCGGTAAATACGCAGTATTTT.

CDR3 sequence: CASSASGVSGNTIYF. In DNA, the CDR3 is TGTGCCAGCAGTGCCTCAGGGGTCTCTGGAAACACCATATATTTT. This chain connects TRBV25-1 to TRBJ1-3; D perhaps matches TRBD1 (6 bases). Looked up from germline, CDR1 is MGHDK and CDR2 is SYGVNS. This CDR3 spans 15 amino acids. V lost 4 bases to trimming and J lost 0 bases, with 10 bases between them.

The chain employs TRBV2 and TRBJ2-7, with 8 bases matching TRBD2. Unmatched junction bases numbered 5, after V lost 9 bases and J lost 4 bases. The CDR3 sequence is 12 residues long. The germline CDR1 and CDR2 sequences are SNHLY and FYNNEI. The CDR3 reads CASSGTQYEQYV. As DNA, the CDR3 is TGTGCCAGTAGCGGGACCCAATACGAGCAGTACGTC.

For this clone: One end of the junction fails to match germline, which may point to a read error. This chain links TRBV5-1 with TRBJ1-2; D is perhaps TRBD1 (5 bases). In germline, CDR1 is SGHRS, CDR2 YFSETQ. The CDR3 covers 14 residues. As DNA, the CDR3 is TGTGCCAGCAGCTTGGGGTGGGGCTCCTATGGCTACACCTTC. It specifies CASSLGWGSYGYTF.

The chain carries TRBV9 and TRBJ1-3; tentative D call: TRBD1 (5 bases). Germline CDR1 is SGDLS and CDR2 is YYNGEE. The CDR3 loop spans 16 amino acids. The V gene lost 8 bases and the J gene lost 2 bases, with 20 bases spanning the gap. The CDR3 spells CASSRRGTIAGNTIYF. Written as DNA, the CDR3 is TGTGCCAGTTCCAGGCGGGGGACTATCGCTGGAAACACCATATATTTT.

The chain combines TRBV6-5 with TRBJ1-2, with D maybe TRBD1 (5 bases). Trimming cost V 0 bases and J 4 bases, with 12 bases left between them. Germline V CDR1 and CDR2: MNHEY, SVGAGI. CDR3 length equals 15 residues. In DNA, the CDR3 is TGTGCCAGCAGTTACTCGGAGGGGCTTTCCTATGGCTACACCTTC. Encoded protein: CASSYSEGLSYGYTF.

The chain is built from TRBV5-4 and TRBJ2-2; 7 bases line up with TRBD2. CDR1 is SGHNT, CDR2 YYREEE, per germline (reference sequence). The CDR3 sequence is 16 residues long. The J segment lost 0 bases and the V segment lost 4 bases, leaving 6 bases of the junction unmatched. Written as DNA, the CDR3 is TGTGCCAGCAGCCCTGGGGGGGGGACGAACACCGGGGAGCTGTTTTTT. Translating gives CASSPGGGTNTGELFF.

The V and J genes are TRBV9 and TRBJ2-5, with TRBD1 as a possible D gene (5 bases). This CDR3 region has 15 residues. V gave up 4 bases and J gave up 2 bases, with 15 bases separating them. The germline gives CDR1 SGDLS, CDR2 YYNGEE. The CDR3 DNA sequence: TGTGCCAGCAGCCGAAGGGGTTGGAATCAAGAGACCCAGTACTTC. Translated: CASSRRGWNQETQYF.

In nucleotides, the CDR3 is TGTGCCAGCAGTTGGGGCGGCTATGGCTACACCTTC. It specifies CASSWGGYGYTF. V is TRBV28 and J is TRBJ1-2, with D possibly being TRBD1 (5 bases). The CDR3 covers 12 residues. Germline loops: CDR1 MDHEN, CDR2 SYDVKM. Trimming left V 4 bases short and J 4 bases short, with 7 bases between.

V is TRBV6-4 and J is TRBJ2-1, with 10 bases identical to TRBD2. Germline V gene data show CDR1 as MRHNA and CDR2 as SNTAGT. The CDR3 has 18 amino acids. V trimming: 2 bases; J trimming: 4 bases; junction bases outside the gene matches: 11. The DNA for the CDR3 is TGTGCCAGCAGTGACACTTTCTTAGCGGGGGGAAAATACAATGAGCAGTTCTTC. Amino acids: CASSDTFLAGGKYNEQFF.